This TCR beta chain was documented in a study of beta chain features in type 1 diabetes. A few counts support this clone. Every isolated RNA sample was fully reverse transcribed, so sequencing captured expressed TCRB transcripts. Repertoires were generated with immunoSEQ multiplex PCR, while TCRdb's copy carries only in-frame clones and drops some. The sample carries 250,000 to 400,000 clones, roughly 15% recorded once. The sequence derives from a man aged 25 to 40 in good health. Material for sequencing was central memory CD4+ T cells from blood.

CDR3 bases: TGCAGCGTTAATTTTGACCCGTTTTACGAGCAGTACTTC. Its protein product is CSVNFDPFYEQYF. This chain uses TRBV29-1 with TRBJ2-7; D is uncertain. The germline V and J ends were trimmed by 5 bases and 4 bases, with 15 bases remaining between them. The CDR3 is 13 residues long. Germline V gives CDR1 SQVTM, CDR2 ANQGSEA.